This T cell receptor (beta chain) was observed in a study of blood T cells in healthy people across ages. Broader study findings: Expanded clonotype shifts may have been confounded, as the donors had an unknown CMV status.

V was trimmed by 2 bases and J by 6 bases, leaving 13 bases between them. Germline V lookup: CDR1 DFQATT, CDR2 SNEGSKA (reference sequence). The CDR3 spans 13 residues. It was with a sample-barcoded 5' primer and a J-beta primer mix that a second PCR of about 6 to 11 cycles was run. TCRdb passed the 5' RACE reads through MiXCR, listing each CDR3 protein once. Of around 2 million distinct CDR3 sequences listed, more than 35% are singletons. Worth noting for this clonotype: The antigen is undetermined.

This receptor was taken from a human donor in good health. The chain carries TRBV20-1 and TRBJ1-1; D unresolved. The specimen was blood. The CDR3 region is CSARSRTSPEAFF. In nucleotides, the CDR3 is TGCAGTGCTAGATCACGTACTAGCCCTGAAGCTTTCTTT.